The rows below give T cell receptor beta chains drawn from one sample of a study of T cell responses to AZD1222 COVID-19 vaccine. Repertoires were generated with immunoSEQ multiplex PCR, while TCRdb's copy carries only in-frame clones and drops some. The table lists some 170,000 clones, 94% of them singletons. Material: peripheral blood, obtained 28 days after the second AZD1222 dose. All receptors derive from an adult who received the AZD1222 COVID-19 vaccine. The CDR3 runs from the conserved cysteine through the conserved F or W. A D gene is named only where the DNA matches it firmly. Only part of the rows carry a size: once, few, many, or a class if the clone is expanded.

J: TRBJ2-1
D: -
V: TRBV4-1
size: -
length: 12
CDR3: CASSQGLNEQFF
DNA: TGCGCCAGCAGCCAAGGACTGAATGAGCAGTTCTTC

J: TRBJ2-5
D: -
V: TRBV30
size: once
length: 12
CDR3: CAWSSPQETQYF
DNA: TGTGCCTGGAGCTCTCCCCAAGAGACCCAGTACTTC

J: TRBJ2-5
D: -
V: TRBV5-1
size: -
length: 13
CDR3: CASSLAPRETQYF
DNA: TGCGCCAGCAGCTTGGCCCCGAGAGAGACCCAGTACTTC

J: TRBJ2-3
D: TRBD1
V: TRBV7-9
size: -
length: 17
CDR3: CASSFSPGTGSTDTQYF
DNA: TGTGCCAGCAGCTTTTCCCCAGGGACAGGGAGCACAGATACGCAGTATTTT

J: TRBJ2-7
D: -
V: TRBV7-9
size: -
length: 12
CDR3: CASSFWVDSEYF
DNA: TGTGCCAGCAGCTTTTGGGTGGACAGCGAGTACTTC

J: TRBJ2-7
D: TRBD1
V: TRBV19
size: -
length: 16
CDR3: CASSISPGQVNGQQHF
DNA: TGTGCCAGTAGTATAAGTCCGGGACAGGTCAACGGACAGCAACACTTC

J: TRBJ1-1
D: -
V: TRBV29-1
size: -
length: 13
CDR3: CSVDRVVNTEAFF
DNA: TGCAGCGTTGATAGGGTTGTGAACACTGAAGCTTTCTTT

J: TRBJ1-4
D: -
V: TRBV4-3
size: -
length: 15
CDR3: CASSQSRAGNEKLFF
DNA: TGCGCCAGCAGCCAATCAAGGGCGGGTAATGAAAAACTGTTTTTT

J: TRBJ2-7
D: TRBD2
V: TRBV5-1
size: few
length: 13
CDR3: CASRVAGGPGQYF
DNA: TGCGCCAGCAGGGTAGCGGGAGGGCCAGGGCAGTACTTC

J: TRBJ2-1
D: -
V: TRBV11-1
size: -
length: 11
CDR3: CASSLDRFPFF
DNA: TGTGCCAGCAGCTTAGATAGGTTCCCGTTCTTC

J: TRBJ2-1
D: -
V: TRBV9
size: -
length: 15
CDR3: CASSVYDTGNNEQFF
DNA: TGTGCCAGCAGCGTATACGATACAGGTAACAATGAGCAGTTCTTC

J: TRBJ1-5
D: -
V: TRBV19
size: -
length: 13
CDR3: CASSDSSNQPQHF
DNA: TGTGCCAGCTCGGACAGCAGCAATCAGCCCCAGCATTTT

J: TRBJ1-5
D: TRBD1
V: TRBV5-6
size: -
length: 15
CDR3: CARGDRDKGNQPQHF
DNA: TGTGCCAGGGGGGACAGGGATAAAGGCAATCAGCCCCAGCATTTT

J: TRBJ2-5
D: TRBD1
V: TRBV28
size: -
length: 15
CDR3: CASSTHNRGQETQYF
DNA: TGTGCCAGCAGTACACACAACAGGGGGCAAGAGACCCAGTACTTC

J: TRBJ1-1
D: TRBD1
V: TRBV28
size: -
length: 13
CDR3: CASRTGVDTEAFF
DNA: TGTGCCAGCAGGACAGGGGTAGACACTGAAGCTTTCTTT

J: TRBJ1-1
D: -
V: TRBV11-2
size: -
length: 14
CDR3: CASSLDRTGPEAFF
DNA: TGTGCCAGCAGCTTAGACCGTACAGGCCCCGAAGCTTTCTTT